This T cell receptor (beta chain) was identified in a study of T cells in Graves' hyperthyroidism and ophthalmopathy. Authors of the study amplified TCR beta CDR3 regions from RNA transcripts. HTBI primers were the set used in a first-round RT-PCR of the TCR CDR3. TCRdb reanalysed the multiplex PCR reads using MiXCR and keeps one entry per CDR3 protein. The top ten hold less than 20% of the sample, which has about 690,000 distinct CDR3 sequences, around a sixth seen once. The study, taken as a whole, reports: Ophthalmopathy was predicted by the model a median of approximately 6.6 months ahead of onset. Ophthalmopathy stood apart from stable hyperthyroidism in a 13 V-J model.

With regard to this clonotype: Its antigen is undetermined.

CDR3 length equals 15 residues. Germline V gene lookup returns CDR1 SEHNR and CDR2 FQNEAQ (reference sequence). Losses at the gene ends were 6 bases for V and 4 bases for J; bases not matched to a gene: 6. Graves' hyperthyroidism was deemed stable absent ophthalmopathy progression within 18 months. The receptor's source is a middle-aged man with Graves' hyperthyroidism. The sequenced sample consisted of blood. This chain uses TRBV7-9 with TRBJ2-7; 13 bases line up with TRBD2. The CDR3 here is CASSWTSGSRYEQYF. CDR3 in DNA: TGTGCCAGCAGTTGGACTAGCGGGAGTAGGTACGAGCAGTACTTC.